These 7 T cell receptor beta chains were all obtained from the same sample, sequenced in a study of PD-1 blockade in mismatch repair-deficient tumors. Repertoires were generated with immunoSEQ multiplex PCR, while TCRdb's copy carries only in-frame clones and drops some. The repertoire includes about 34,000 clones, more than 70% of them detected once, and 3% to 4% sits in the top ten. Sequenced here: PBMCs, sampled roughly 6 weeks after starting pembrolizumab. The receptors here all came from an adult with mismatch repair-deficient cancer.

The chain carries TRBV7-8 and TRBJ1-5; TRBD1 is a possible D gene (5 bases). V gave up 5 bases and J gave up 0 bases, with 26 bases separating them. This CDR3 has 20 amino acids. The germline CDR1 and CDR2 sequences are SGHVS and FQNEAQ. The CDR3 here is CASSPKLDSSRLYSNQPQHF. CDR3 bases: TGTGCCAGCAGCCCGAAGCTTGACAGCTCCAGACTCTATAGCAATCAGCCCCAGCATTTT.

In DNA, the CDR3 is TGTGCCAGCAGCTTACTTTCCGGACAGGTCCCCAATGAGCAGTTCTTC. Its translation is CASSLLSGQVPNEQFF. The chain joins TRBV11-2 to TRBJ2-1; 7 bases line up with TRBD1. This CDR3 region has 16 residues. From germline, CDR1 is SGHAT and CDR2 FQNNGV. With V trimmed by 2 bases and J by 6 bases, 10 bases remained unmatched.

The V gene is TRBV28, the J gene TRBJ2-7, with TRBD2 identical over 10 bases. This CDR3 spans 15 amino acids. After removal of 5 bases from V and 4 bases from J, the junction contained 8 bases not matched to a gene. Germline CDR1 reads MDHEN; CDR2 reads SYDVKM. DNA of the CDR3: TGTGCCAGCAGTGCCAGCGGGAGGGCCTCTTACGAGCAGTACTTC. Amino acids: CASSASGRASYEQYF.

This clone came up once. The chain joins TRBV29-1 to TRBJ2-3; 8 bases are a match to TRBD1. The ends lost 3 bases at V and 3 bases at J; junction bases unmatched: 5. In germline, CDR1 is SQVTM, CDR2 ANQGSEA. CDR3 length equals 14 residues. CDR3 coding DNA: TGCAGCGTTGAGAGGGGGACAGGTACAGATACGCAGTATTTT. Translating it yields CSVERGTGTDTQYF.

This clone was detected a few times. Here the CDR3 reads CAISEFSYYGYTF. In DNA form, the CDR3 reads TGTGCCATCAGTGAGTTCAGTTACTATGGCTACACCTTC. The J gene is TRBJ1-2, the V gene TRBV10-3; D gene unclear. This CDR3 comprises 13 residues. CDR1 and CDR2 (germline): ENHRY, SYGVKD. With 1 base removed from V and 3 bases from J, the gap between germline ends came to 6 bases.

This clone was seen only once. Written as DNA, the CDR3 is TGCAGCGTTCACGGACAGGGTGGCTACGAGCAGTACTTC. Its translation: CSVHGQGGYEQYF. V and J are TRBV29-1 and TRBJ2-7; 8 bases align to TRBD1. This CDR3 contains 13 residues. The J segment lost 3 bases and the V segment lost 5 bases, leaving 6 bases of the junction unmatched. Germline CDR1 reads SQVTM; CDR2 reads ANQGSEA.

J is TRBJ1-2 and V is TRBV28; no definite D call. Trimming stripped 6 bases from V and 0 bases from J, with 11 bases between. Germline assignment: CDR1 MDHEN and CDR2 SYDVKM. This CDR3 is 14 amino acids long. CDR3 bases: TGTGCCAGCAGCCTTCAGGTTACTAACTATGGCTACACCTTC. This codes for CASSLQVTNYGYTF.